This T cell receptor (beta chain) is drawn from a study of blood T cells in healthy people across ages. The sample holds one count of this clonotype. Its matching antigen is unknown. There were healthy Caucasian individuals from Russia, aged 6 to 90, serving as donors. PCR was performed a second time for roughly 7 to 12 cycles using a sample-barcoded 5' primer and a J-beta primer mix. CDR3-containing paired-end reads numbering at least 2.5 million came from each sample. A single record per CDR3 protein comes from TCRdb applying MiXCR to the 5' RACE reads. The table shows about 380,000 distinct CDR3 sequences, with 50% to 60% occurring only once. Per germline, CDR1 SGHNT and CDR2 YYREEE (reference sequence). Trimming removed 4 bases from V and 7 bases from J, with 17 bases in between. The CDR3 contains 14 residues. Study outcomes and limitations: Among long-lived donors, naive CD4+ cells were more numerous and diversity higher than in aged donors.

The chain has TRBV5-4 and TRBJ1-2, with a tentative D call TRBD1 (5 bases). What was sequenced was blood. This sequence was found in a man aged 55 to 70 in good health. The CDR3 DNA is TGTGCCAGCAGCCCGGGCAGGGCCTCCCTTGGCTACACCTTC. It translates to CASSPGRASLGYTF. Full variable domain (missing parts from reference TRBV5-4 and TRBJ1-2): ETGVTQSPTHLIKTRGQQVTLRCSSQSGHNTVSWYQQALGQGPQFIFQYYREEENGRGNFPPRFSGLQFPNYSSELNVNALELDDSALYLCASSPGRASLGYTFGSGTRLTVV.